The 26 T cell receptor beta chains in this list originate from one sample, sequenced in a study of blood T cell repertoires in COVID-19. Clones were sequenced by immunoSEQ multiplex PCR, and TCRdb holds only the in-frame ones, with some missing. The repertoire consists of more than 150,000 clones, with roughly 87% occurring once and the leading ten covering approximately 6.1%. The sample consisted of peripheral blood. These receptors were collected from a middle-aged woman with acute or convalescent COVID-19.

The chain is built from TRBV5-1 and TRBJ1-1, with D unclear. Per the germline V gene, CDR1 is SGHRS and CDR2 is YFSETQ. The CDR3 loop spans 18 amino acids. V was trimmed by 4 bases and J by 3 bases, leaving 25 bases between them. CDR3 protein: CASSPIPDTPLRDTEAFF. Written as DNA, the CDR3 is TGCGCCAGCAGCCCGATCCCTGACACACCCCTGCGGGACACTGAAGCTTTCTTT.

The genes are TRBV19 and TRBJ2-1; 9 nucleotides agree with TRBD1. Germline CDR1 reads LNHDA; CDR2 reads SQIVND (reference sequence). V was clipped by 5 bases and J by 7 bases; unmatched bases: 9. The CDR3 runs to 15 residues. CDR3 DNA: TGTGCCAGTAGTGCCCGGGACAGGGCTAGGAATGAGCAGTTCTTC. Translation: CASSARDRARNEQFF.

V and J are TRBV10-2 and TRBJ1-5, with TRBD1 as a possible D gene (6 bases). Trimming shortened V by 7 bases and J by 7 bases, and 14 bases separated the two germline ends. CDR1 is WSHSY and CDR2 is SAAADI in the germline V gene. This CDR3 has 13 residues. CDR3 in amino acids: CASKGQFGQPQHF. The CDR3 DNA sequence: TGCGCCAGCAAAGGACAGTTCGGACAGCCCCAGCATTTT.

The rearrangement links TRBV10-3 to TRBJ1-1; 8 bases agree with TRBD1. The germline gives CDR1 ENHRY, CDR2 SYGVKD. CDR3 length equals 14 residues. V lost 4 bases, J lost 5 bases, and 6 bases stayed unmatched. CDR3 protein: CAISGGQGMTEAFF. The CDR3 nucleotides are TGTGCCATCAGTGGCGGACAGGGTATGACTGAAGCTTTCTTT.

The chain uses TRBV5-8 and TRBJ1-1; 7 bases fit TRBD1. Looked up from germline, CDR1 is SGHTS and CDR2 is YDEGEE. The CDR3 loop spans 12 amino acids. Trimming at V came to 3 bases and at J to 11 bases, leaving 7 bases not matched to a gene. CDR3 sequence (DNA): TGTGCCAGCAGCTCCACAGGGGTAAGGGCTTTCTTT. Residues: CASSSTGVRAFF.

The chain combines TRBV5-1 with TRBJ1-2; 7 bases map to TRBD1. The CDR3 spans 13 residues. The V gene end was trimmed by 4 bases and the J gene end by 6 bases; junction bases not matched to a gene: 6. Germline assignment: CDR1 SGHRS and CDR2 YFSETQ. The CDR3 DNA sequence: TGCGCCAGCAGCGTCGACAGGGCGGATGGCTACACCTTC. It specifies CASSVDRADGYTF.

The V gene is TRBV10-1, the J gene TRBJ1-5, with D maybe TRBD1 (6 bases). The V end was cut by 3 bases, the J end by 7 bases, with 10 bases between. The germline CDR1 and CDR2 sequences are WNHNN and SYGVQD (reference sequence). The CDR3 runs to 13 residues. CDR3 bases: TGCGCCAGCAGTGAAGGACAGAGGCAGCCCCAGCATTTT. Amino acids: CASSEGQRQPQHF.

V and J are TRBV5-1 and TRBJ2-3, with D possibly being TRBD2 (6 bases). The CDR3 totals 16 residues. Trimming cost V 0 bases and J 1 base, with 12 bases left between them. The V gene's germline CDR1 is SGHRS and CDR2 YFSETQ. The CDR3 loop is CASSLVRRGGTDTQYF. The CDR3 nucleotides read TGCGCCAGCAGCTTGGTTCGGAGGGGCGGCACAGATACGCAGTATTTT.

This chain connects TRBV28 to TRBJ1-2, with 10 nucleotides matching TRBD1. V was pared by 2 bases and J by 7 bases, with 10 bases of the junction left unmatched. This CDR3 is 16 amino acids long. Germline V gene lookup returns CDR1 MDHEN and CDR2 SYDVKM. CDR3 coding DNA: TGTGCCAGCAGTTTAGGGGTCGGGACAGGGGCATTTGGCTACACCTTC. Encoded protein: CASSLGVGTGAFGYTF.

The chain combines TRBV6-1 with TRBJ2-1, with 12 bases matching TRBD2. This CDR3 comprises 15 residues. J was trimmed by 8 bases and V by 2 bases; bases with no gene match: 4. Germline V gives CDR1 MNHNS, CDR2 SASEGT. CDR3 sequence reads: CASSELAGGPDEQFF. The CDR3 DNA reads as TGTGCCAGCAGTGAACTAGCGGGAGGGCCCGATGAGCAGTTCTTC.

Written as DNA, the CDR3 is TGTGCCAGCAGTGATCGAGGAGTTGGTTCACCCCTCCACTTT. This encodes CASSDRGVGSPLHF. The V gene is TRBV27, the J gene TRBJ1-6; unclear D gene. Trimming pared 5 bases from V and 9 bases from J, leaving 14 bases between. CDR1 and CDR2 from the germline V gene are MNHEY and SMNVEV (reference sequence). The CDR3 totals 14 residues.

The chain uses TRBV7-6 and TRBJ2-7; 11 nucleotides line up with TRBD2. The ends lost 5 bases at V and 6 bases at J; junction bases unmatched: 3. The CDR3 has 13 amino acids. Germline CDR1 SGHVS, CDR2 FNYEAQ. DNA of the CDR3: TGTGCCAGCAGCCTCACTAGCGGGAGCGAGCAGTACTTC. Translated, it gives CASSLTSGSEQYF.

The chain joins TRBV7-9 to TRBJ2-7; 7 nucleotides agree with TRBD2. With 7 bases clipped from V and 3 bases from J, the junction kept 9 bases outside the gene matches. The CDR3 sequence is 14 residues long. Germline values: CDR1 SEHNR, CDR2 FQNEAQ (reference sequence). The CDR3 region has the DNA TGTGCCAGCACGACCCCACCGGGGGGCTACGAGCAGTACTTC. Protein: CASTTPPGGYEQYF.

The chain joins TRBV27 to TRBJ1-1; D remains ambiguous. This CDR3 spans 13 amino acids. The V end lost 0 bases, the J end lost 4 bases, and 6 bases lay between the germline ends. Germline loops: CDR1 MNHEY, CDR2 SMNVEV (reference sequence). The CDR3 nucleotides are TGTGCCAGCAGTTTATCCGTCCTCACTGAAGCTTTCTTT. This codes for CASSLSVLTEAFF.

The chain is built from TRBV6-5 and TRBJ1-1; maybe TRBD1 (5 bases). The CDR3 extends over 12 amino acids. V was clipped by 8 bases and J by 5 bases, with 12 bases between them. CDR1 and CDR2 from the germline V gene are MNHEY and SVGAGI. The CDR3 protein is CASLIGATEAFF. CDR3 sequence (DNA): TGTGCCAGCTTAATTGGGGCGACTGAAGCTTTCTTT.

The chain is built from TRBV5-4 and TRBJ2-7; 9 bases fit TRBD2. Germline V CDR1 and CDR2: SGHNT, YYREEE (reference sequence). This CDR3 has 16 residues. J gave up 6 bases and V 4 bases, and 14 bases lay outside the gene matches. The CDR3 region is CASSRPGGAGGTEQYF. The CDR3 DNA follows: TGTGCCAGCAGCCGACCAGGGGGAGCGGGAGGAACCGAGCAGTACTTC.

There are many counts of this clone. The CDR3 reads CASSEGTGDGNSPLHF. Here the CDR3 DNA reads TGCGCCAGCAGCGAGGGGACAGGGGACGGGAATTCACCCCTCCACTTT. The chain has TRBV5-1 and TRBJ1-6; 10 bases map to TRBD1. The CDR3 contains 16 residues. After removal of 4 bases from V and 7 bases from J, the junction contained 8 bases not matched to a gene. Germline lookup yields CDR1 SGHRS and CDR2 YFSETQ.

This sequence joins TRBV7-2 and TRBJ1-1, with TRBD1 matching 8 bases. V shed 2 bases and J 4 bases; nucleotides not matched to a gene: 6. The CDR3 consists of 15 residues. Germline V gene data show CDR1 as SGHTA and CDR2 as FQGNSA. CDR3 nucleotides: TGTGCCAGCAGCTTACAGGGGGCGCGATCCACTGAAGCTTTCTTT. It encodes CASSLQGARSTEAFF. The full variable domain, rest sourced from reference TRBV7-2 and TRBJ1-1, is GAGVSQSPSNKVTEKGKDVELRCDPISGHTALYWYRQSLGQGLEFLIYFQGNSAPDKSGLPSDRFSAERTGGSVSTLTIQRTQQEDSAVYLCASSLQGARSTEAFFGQGTRLTVV.

The gene calls are TRBV27 and TRBJ2-7; 7 bases are a match to TRBD1. This CDR3 contains 15 residues. Germline CDR1 is MNHEY and CDR2 is SMNVEV (reference sequence). V lost 6 bases and J lost 0; bases outside the gene matches: 8. CDR3 DNA: TGTGCCAGCAGCCGGGAAGGACAGGACTCCTACGAGCAGTACTTC. Its protein product is CASSREGQDSYEQYF.

This sequence joins TRBV28 and TRBJ1-2, with D perhaps matching TRBD1 (6 bases). The V and J ends lost 7 bases and 2 bases respectively, with 14 bases between them. The CDR3 is 14 amino acids. The V gene's germline CDR1 is MDHEN and CDR2 SYDVKM. The CDR3 sequence: CASTSQGQNYGYTF. Written as DNA, the CDR3 is TGTGCCAGCACCTCCCAGGGGCAGAACTATGGCTACACCTTC.

The CDR3 bases are TGCGCCAGCAGCTTGGTGCGGGAGCAGTTCTTC. It codes for CASSLVREQFF. The chain has TRBV5-1 and TRBJ2-1; D gene uncertain. V lost 0 bases and J 10 bases, leaving 5 bases between the germline ends. The CDR3 consists of 11 residues. Germline V gene sequence: CDR1 SGHRS, CDR2 YFSETQ.

This sequence joins TRBV7-9 and TRBJ2-5; 9 positions match TRBD2. This CDR3 is built from 15 residues. In germline, CDR1 is SEHNR, CDR2 FQNEAQ (reference sequence). Germline trimming cut 2 bases from V and 5 bases from J; bases unmatched to any gene: 6. This chain's CDR3 is CASSLSLAGRETQYF. The CDR3 DNA follows: TGTGCCAGCAGCTTAAGCCTAGCGGGGCGGGAGACCCAGTACTTC.

This clone was found a few times. The rearrangement links TRBV11-2 to TRBJ2-3, with TRBD2 identical over 9 bases. The CDR3 consists of 18 residues. The germline V gene encodes CDR1 SGHAT and CDR2 FQNNGV. V shed 0 bases and J 0 bases; nucleotides not matched to a gene: 7. The CDR3 DNA reads TGTGCCAGCAGCTTAGACGGACTAGCGTCAACTAGCACAGATACGCAGTATTTT. Amino acids: CASSLDGLASTSTDTQYF.

This clone was counted once. The V call is TRBV28, the J call TRBJ2-7; 7 bases line up with TRBD2. CDR1 and CDR2 from the germline V gene are MDHEN and SYDVKM. The length of the CDR3 is 13 residues. Unmatched junction bases numbered 3, after V lost 5 bases and J lost 2 bases. The CDR3 sequence: CASSTSVTYEQYF. The CDR3 coding sequence is TGTGCCAGCAGTACTAGCGTAACCTACGAGCAGTACTTC.

This sequence joins TRBV5-6 and TRBJ2-2; 9 bases align to TRBD1. This CDR3 contains 18 residues. Looked up from germline, CDR1 is SGHDT and CDR2 is YYEEEE. V shed 3 bases and J 7 bases; nucleotides not matched to a gene: 16. The CDR3 DNA reads TGTGCCAGCAGCTCGCAAAGGATAGAAGGACAGGGGATCGGGGAGCTGTTTTTT. Its protein product is CASSSQRIEGQGIGELFF.

The chain recombines TRBV7-2 with TRBJ2-7; 10 bases are shared with TRBD2. After removal of 5 bases from V and 2 bases from J, the junction contained 9 bases not matched to a gene. Germline values: CDR1 SGHTA, CDR2 FQGNSA. The CDR3 consists of 16 residues. CDR3 in amino acids: CASSPSWTSGTYEQYF. The CDR3 DNA reads as TGTGCCAGCAGCCCTTCATGGACTAGCGGTACCTACGAGCAGTACTTC.